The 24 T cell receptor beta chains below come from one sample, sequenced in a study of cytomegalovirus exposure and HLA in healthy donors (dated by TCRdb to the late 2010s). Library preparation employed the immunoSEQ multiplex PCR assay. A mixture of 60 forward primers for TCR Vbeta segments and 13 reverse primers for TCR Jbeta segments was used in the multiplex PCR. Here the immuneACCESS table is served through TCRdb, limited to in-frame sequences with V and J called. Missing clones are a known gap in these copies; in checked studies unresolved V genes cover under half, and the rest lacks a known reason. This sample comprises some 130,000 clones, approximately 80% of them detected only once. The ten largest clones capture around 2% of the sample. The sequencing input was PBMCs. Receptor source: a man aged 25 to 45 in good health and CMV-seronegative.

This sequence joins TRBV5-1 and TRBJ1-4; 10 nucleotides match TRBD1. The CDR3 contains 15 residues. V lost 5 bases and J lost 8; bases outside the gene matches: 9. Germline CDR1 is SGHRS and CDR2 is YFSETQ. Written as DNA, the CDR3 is TGCGCCAGCAGAAGTGACAGGGGGCTCAACGAAAAACTGTTTTTT. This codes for CASRSDRGLNEKLFF.

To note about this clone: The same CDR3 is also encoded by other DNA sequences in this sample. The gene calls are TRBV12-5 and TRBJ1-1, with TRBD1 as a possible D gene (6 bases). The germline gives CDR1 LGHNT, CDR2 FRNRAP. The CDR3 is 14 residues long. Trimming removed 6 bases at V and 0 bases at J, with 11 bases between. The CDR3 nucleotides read TGTGCTAGTGGCCTCACAGGGTTGAACACTGAAGCTTTCTTT. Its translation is CASGLTGLNTEAFF. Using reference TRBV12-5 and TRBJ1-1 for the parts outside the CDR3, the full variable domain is DARVTQTPRHKVTEMGQEVTMRCQPILGHNTVFWYRQTMMQGLELLAYFRNRAPLDDSGMPKDRFSAEMPDATLATLKIQPSEPRDSAVYFCASGLTGLNTEAFFGQGTRLTVV.

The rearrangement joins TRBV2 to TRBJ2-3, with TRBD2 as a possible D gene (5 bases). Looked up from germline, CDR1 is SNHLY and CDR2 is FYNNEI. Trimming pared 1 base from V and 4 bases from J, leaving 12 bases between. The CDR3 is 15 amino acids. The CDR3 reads CASSEGFSGADTQYF. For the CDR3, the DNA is TGTGCCAGCAGTGAAGGGTTTTCCGGGGCAGATACGCAGTATTTT.

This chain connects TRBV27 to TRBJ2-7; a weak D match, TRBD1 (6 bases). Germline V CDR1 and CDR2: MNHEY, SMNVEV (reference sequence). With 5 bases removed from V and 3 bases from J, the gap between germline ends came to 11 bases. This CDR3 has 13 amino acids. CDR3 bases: TGTGCCAGCAGTAGGACAGAGAGCTACGAGCAGTACTTC. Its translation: CASSRTESYEQYF.

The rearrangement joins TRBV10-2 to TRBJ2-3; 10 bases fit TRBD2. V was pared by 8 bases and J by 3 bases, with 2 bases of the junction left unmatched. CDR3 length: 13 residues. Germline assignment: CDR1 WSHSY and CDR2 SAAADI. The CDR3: CASLLAGTDTQYF. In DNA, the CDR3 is TGCGCCAGCTTACTAGCGGGAACAGATACGCAGTATTTT.

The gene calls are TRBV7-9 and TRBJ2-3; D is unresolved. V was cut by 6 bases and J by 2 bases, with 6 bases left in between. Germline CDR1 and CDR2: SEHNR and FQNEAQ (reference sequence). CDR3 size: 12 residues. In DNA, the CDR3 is TGTGCCAGCAGTAAAATCACAGATACGCAGTATTTT. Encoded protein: CASSKITDTQYF.

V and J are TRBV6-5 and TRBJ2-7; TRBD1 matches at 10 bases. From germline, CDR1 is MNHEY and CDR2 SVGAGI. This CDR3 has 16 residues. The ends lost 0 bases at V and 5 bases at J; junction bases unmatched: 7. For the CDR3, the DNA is TGTGCCAGCAGTTACTCTCCGGGACAGGGGATCAACGAGCAGTACTTC. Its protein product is CASSYSPGQGINEQYF.

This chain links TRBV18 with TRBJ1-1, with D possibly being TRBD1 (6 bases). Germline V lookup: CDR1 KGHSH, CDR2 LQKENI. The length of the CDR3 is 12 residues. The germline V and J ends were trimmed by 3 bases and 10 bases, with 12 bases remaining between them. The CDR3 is CASSPGLGGAFF. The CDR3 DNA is TGTGCCAGCTCACCCGGCCTAGGGGGAGCTTTCTTT.

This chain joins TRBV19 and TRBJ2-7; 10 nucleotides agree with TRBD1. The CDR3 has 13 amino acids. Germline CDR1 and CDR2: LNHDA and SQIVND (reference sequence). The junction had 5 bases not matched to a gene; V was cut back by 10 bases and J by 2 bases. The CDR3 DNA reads TGTGCCACCCGGGACAGGGGAGCCTACGAGCAGTACTTC. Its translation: CATRDRGAYEQYF.

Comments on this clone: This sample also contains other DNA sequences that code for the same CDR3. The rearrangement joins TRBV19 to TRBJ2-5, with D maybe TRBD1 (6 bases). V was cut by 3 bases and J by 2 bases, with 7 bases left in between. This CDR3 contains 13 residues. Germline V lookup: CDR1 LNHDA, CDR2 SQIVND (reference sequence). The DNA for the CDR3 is TGTGCCAGTAGTATTGACAGGCAAGAGACCCAGTACTTC. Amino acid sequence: CASSIDRQETQYF.

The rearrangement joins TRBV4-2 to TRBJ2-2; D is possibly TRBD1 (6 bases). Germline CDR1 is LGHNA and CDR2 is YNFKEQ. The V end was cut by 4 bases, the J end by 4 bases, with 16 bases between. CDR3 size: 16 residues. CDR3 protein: CASSPIGGVGTGELFF. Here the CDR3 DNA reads TGTGCCAGCAGCCCCATAGGGGGAGTAGGCACCGGGGAGCTGTTTTTT.

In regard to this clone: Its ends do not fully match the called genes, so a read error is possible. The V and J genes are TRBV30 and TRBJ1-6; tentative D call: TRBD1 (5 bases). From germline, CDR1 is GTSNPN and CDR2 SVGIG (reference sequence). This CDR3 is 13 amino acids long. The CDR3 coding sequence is TGCGGCTTCGGGGCCTGGGGAGGATCACCCCTCCACTTT. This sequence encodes CGFGAWGGSPLHF.

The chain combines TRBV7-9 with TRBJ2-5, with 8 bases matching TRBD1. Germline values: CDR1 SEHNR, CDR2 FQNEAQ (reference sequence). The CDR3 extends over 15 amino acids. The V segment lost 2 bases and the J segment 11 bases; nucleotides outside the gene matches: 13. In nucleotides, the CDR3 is TGTGCCAGCAGCTTACCCCGCAGGGGGCTAGATGAGCAGTACTTC. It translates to CASSLPRRGLDEQYF.

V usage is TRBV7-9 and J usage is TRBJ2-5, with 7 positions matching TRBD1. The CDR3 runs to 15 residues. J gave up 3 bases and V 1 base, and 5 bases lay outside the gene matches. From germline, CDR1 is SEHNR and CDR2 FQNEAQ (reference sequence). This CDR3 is CASSLGFGTEETQYF. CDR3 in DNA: TGTGCCAGCAGCTTAGGGTTCGGGACAGAAGAGACCCAGTACTTC.

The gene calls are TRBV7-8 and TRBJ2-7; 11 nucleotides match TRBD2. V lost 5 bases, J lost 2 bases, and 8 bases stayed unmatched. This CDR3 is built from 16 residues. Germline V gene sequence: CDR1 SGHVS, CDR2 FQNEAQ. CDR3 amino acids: CASSLYRLAGTYEQYF. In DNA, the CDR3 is TGTGCCAGCAGCCTGTACCGACTAGCGGGGACCTACGAGCAGTACTTC. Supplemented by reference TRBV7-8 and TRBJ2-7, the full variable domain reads GAGVSQSPRYKVAKRGQDVALRCDPISGHVSLFWYQQALGQGPEFLTYFQNEAQLDKSGLPSDRFFAERPEGSVSTLKIQRTQQEDSAVYLCASSLYRLAGTYEQYFGPGTRLTVT.

The CDR3 sequence: CASSEEREAFF. The CDR3 DNA is TGCGCCAGCAGTGAGGAGCGGGAAGCTTTCTTT. This rearrangement joins TRBV10-1 to TRBJ1-1; D gene unclear. The CDR3 loop spans 11 amino acids. Trimming took off 2 bases at V and 8 bases at J, with 6 bases between the two ends. In germline, CDR1 is WNHNN, CDR2 SYGVQD (reference sequence).

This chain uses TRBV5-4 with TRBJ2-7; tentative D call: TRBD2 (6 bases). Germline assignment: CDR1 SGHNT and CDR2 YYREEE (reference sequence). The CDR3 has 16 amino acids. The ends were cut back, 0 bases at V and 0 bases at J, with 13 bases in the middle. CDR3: CASSLAGGPISYEQYF. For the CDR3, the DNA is TGTGCCAGCAGCTTGGCCGGAGGGCCCATCTCCTACGAGCAGTACTTC. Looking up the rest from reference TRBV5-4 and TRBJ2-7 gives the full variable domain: ETGVTQSPTHLIKTRGQQVTLRCSSQSGHNTVSWYQQALGQGPQFIFQYYREEENGRGNFPPRFSGLQFPNYSSELNVNALELDDSALYLCASSLAGGPISYEQYFGPGTRLTVT.

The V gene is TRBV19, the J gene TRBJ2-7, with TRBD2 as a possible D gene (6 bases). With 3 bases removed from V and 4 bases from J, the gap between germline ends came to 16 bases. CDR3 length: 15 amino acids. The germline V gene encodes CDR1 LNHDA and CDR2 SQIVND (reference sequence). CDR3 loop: CASSIEPGVTYEQYF. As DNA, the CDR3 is TGTGCCAGTAGTATTGAGCCGGGAGTTACATACGAGCAGTACTTC.

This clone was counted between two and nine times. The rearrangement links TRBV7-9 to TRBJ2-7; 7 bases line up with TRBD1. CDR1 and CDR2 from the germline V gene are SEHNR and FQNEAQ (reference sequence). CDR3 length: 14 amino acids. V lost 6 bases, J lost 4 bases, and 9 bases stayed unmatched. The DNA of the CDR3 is TGTGCCAGCAGTCAAACAGGGGAGTCGTACGAGCAGTACTTC. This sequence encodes CASSQTGESYEQYF.

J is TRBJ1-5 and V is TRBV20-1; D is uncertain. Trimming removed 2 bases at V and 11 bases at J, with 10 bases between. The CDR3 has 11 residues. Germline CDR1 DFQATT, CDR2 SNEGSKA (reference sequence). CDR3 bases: TGCAGTGCTAGAAGTTCCCAGTCCCAGCATTTT. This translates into CSARSSQSQHF.

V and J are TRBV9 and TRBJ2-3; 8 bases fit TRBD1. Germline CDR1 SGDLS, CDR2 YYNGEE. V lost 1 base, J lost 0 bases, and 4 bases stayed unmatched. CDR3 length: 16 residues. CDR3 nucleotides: TGTGCCAGCAGCGTACGGACAGGGACTAGCACAGATACGCAGTATTTT. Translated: CASSVRTGTSTDTQYF.

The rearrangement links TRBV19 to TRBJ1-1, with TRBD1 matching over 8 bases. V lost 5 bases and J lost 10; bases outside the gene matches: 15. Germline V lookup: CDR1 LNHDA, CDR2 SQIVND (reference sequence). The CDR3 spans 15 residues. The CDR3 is CASSPRTGRIGGAFF. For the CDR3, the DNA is TGTGCCAGTAGTCCGCGGACAGGGAGGATCGGTGGAGCTTTCTTT.

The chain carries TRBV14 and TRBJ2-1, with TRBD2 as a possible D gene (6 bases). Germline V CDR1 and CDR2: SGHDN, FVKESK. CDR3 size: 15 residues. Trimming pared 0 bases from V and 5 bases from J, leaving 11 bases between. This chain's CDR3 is CASSQDLLADNEQFF. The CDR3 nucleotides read TGTGCCAGCAGCCAAGATTTACTAGCCGACAATGAGCAGTTCTTC. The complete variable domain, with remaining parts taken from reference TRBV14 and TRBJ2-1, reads EAGVTQFPSHSVIEKGQTVTLRCDPISGHDNLYWYRRVMGKEIKFLLHFVKESKQDESGMPNNRFLAERTGGTYSTLKVQPAELEDSGVYFCASSQDLLADNEQFFGPGTRLTVL.

CDR3 sequence: CASSPGQGTIEAFF. Written as DNA, the CDR3 is TGTGCCAGCTCACCCGGACAGGGAACTATTGAAGCTTTCTTT. V gene TRBV18 combines with J gene TRBJ1-1; TRBD1 agrees at 8 bases. This CDR3 has 14 residues. V was clipped by 3 bases and J by 7 bases; unmatched bases: 7. Germline assignment: CDR1 KGHSH and CDR2 LQKENI. The full variable domain, completed using reference TRBV18 and TRBJ1-1, is NAGVMQNPRHLVRRRGQEARLRCSPMKGHSHVYWYRQLPEEGLKFMVYLQKENIIDESGMPKERFSAEFPKEGPSILRIQQVVRGDSAAYFCASSPGQGTIEAFFGQGTRLTVV.